This TCR beta chain was retrieved from a study of CD8 T cells in Susac syndrome (dated by TCRdb to the late 2010s). In terms of the full investigation: Among the sequenced Susac syndrome patients, five or six had clinically active disease and under 10 were in clinical remission. Susac syndrome patients were therapy-naive, on corticosteroids (some also receiving IVIg), or on IVIg alone at blood withdrawal. Whether CD8+ T cell activation and differentiation in Susac syndrome was antigen driven was tested using repertoire sequencing.

What the study reported, not specific to this receptor: In patients with Susac syndrome, the CD4+ T cell repertoire showed no detectable clonal expansion. The number of individuals in the TCR sequencing and HLA analysis was recognized as being relatively small.

Peripheral blood CD8+ and CD4+ T cells from healthy donors, Susac syndrome patients and multiple sclerosis patients were profiled using high-throughput TCR beta sequencing. The Susac syndrome patients fulfilled recently defined diagnostic criteria for definite or probable disease. Bulk CD8+ and CD4+ T cells were purified by magnetic negative isolation, while CD8+ TEMRA cells were enriched using FACS. Blood was collected in EDTA tubes and processed within 24 hours, with PBMCs isolated through density gradient centrifugation. PBMCs intended for TCR sequencing were cryopreserved in liquid nitrogen and thawed later in a water bath at 37 degrees C. Purity of sorted or isolated CD4+, CD8+ and CD8+ TEMRA cells was at least 90%. The CDR3 runs 14 amino acids, cysteine and phenylalanine included. Of the read, only the CDR3 DNA is kept; its 42 bases are in frame from base 1. For this chain, trimming is 7 bases at the V end and 2 bases at the J end, and the number of junction bases without a gene match is 4. CDR1 and CDR2, per the germline V gene (reference sequence), are MNHEY and SMNVEV.

As for this clonotype: No antigen is known for it. Per-base quality was not reported, and no clone a single base away is much larger than it.

RNA was extracted using the RNeasy kit, and roughly 0.5 to 1 microgram was reverse transcribed with random hexamers. The immunoSEQ multiplex PCR assay, covering 54 Vbeta and 13 Jbeta segments, was used to amplify TCR beta CDR3 regions. PCR amplification bias was corrected by using a synthetic template baseline for primer optimization and computational correction. On the study's bioinformatics: Only productive sequences were kept, with reads annotated to V, D and J genes according to IMGT and analyzed in immunoSEQ Analyzer. Clonality was computed as one minus Shannon entropy normalized by log2 of the number of productive unique sequences. For each patient and control, public and private clones were evaluated among the 100 most prevalent clones. Clones were defined as Susac-specific when absent from the healthy and MS cohorts, from approximately 970 published viral clones and from other ImmuneACCESS disease sequences. In-frame beta chains were kept once TCRdb had trimmed the public reads at Q25 with fastp and called clones with MiXCR. One record per CDR3 amino acid sequence lists the most common genes and DNA. None of the V and J calls come from the authors' own analysis; TCRdb made them. This sample is represented by 150,000 to 200,000 distinct CDR3 sequences; roughly 90% of them were singletons. 0.087% of the sample is in the top ten clones.

This receptor was obtained from a human donor with Susac syndrome. The specimen sequenced was CD4+ T cells from PBMCs. The chain joins TRBV27 to TRBJ2-7; 11 bases in between match TRBD1. The nucleotide sequence reads as follows: TGTGCCAGCACTCCGGGACAGGGGGCCTACGAGCAGTACTTC. Translated, it gives CASTPGQGAYEQYF.